The rows below give T cell receptor beta chains drawn from one sample of a study of T cells after yellow fever vaccination. TCRdb called the 5' RACE reads again in MiXCR, with one record for every CDR3 protein. This sample has almost 600,000 distinct CDR3 sequences, with 13% found just once. Here the sequenced sample was PBMCs, taken on the day of the yellow fever booster vaccination. These receptors all stem from a man aged 30-40 years who received the YFV17D yellow fever vaccine. CDR3s include the opening cysteine and the closing phenylalanine or tryptophan. A row's size may be missing; if present it is once, few, many or a size class.

>TRBV5-1|TRBJ2-7|few
CASSWSRTSGSYEQYF
>TRBV6-5|TRBJ2-3|few
CASSYSFRADTQYF
>TRBV3-1|TRBJ1-6|NA
CDSRARGDRNSPLHF
>TRBV18|TRBJ2-4|few
CASSPLSGSAKNIQYF
>TRBV29-1|TRBJ2-1|few
CSAGGDTEEQFF
>TRBV20-1|TRBJ2-7|once
CSARDPRTGVNELYF
>TRBV18|TRBJ2-5|few
CASSSARGETQYF
>TRBV6-2/TRBV6-3|TRBJ2-5|many
CASRHPTGTQYF
>TRBV10-3|TRBJ2-3|NA
CAISGGQGSTDTQYF
>TRBV6-1|TRBJ2-5|NA
CASSPPTGSGTQYF
>TRBV12-3/TRBV12-4|TRBJ2-2|NA
CASTPRANTGELFF
>TRBV5-5|TRBJ2-5|few
CASSLGIAGVGETQYF
>TRBV6-1|TRBJ1-1|NA
CASSLGPRGGNTEAFF
>TRBV6-2/TRBV6-3|TRBJ2-1|NA
CASSSIPGTGGNEQFF
>TRBV18|TRBJ2-2|NA
CASSPREPVVGGELFF
>TRBV20-1|TRBJ2-3|NA
CSARPSGRVTDTQYF
>TRBV11-2|TRBJ2-3|few
CASSLRGGSAGGDTQYF
>TRBV7-2|TRBJ2-1|many
CASSLQGIEQFF